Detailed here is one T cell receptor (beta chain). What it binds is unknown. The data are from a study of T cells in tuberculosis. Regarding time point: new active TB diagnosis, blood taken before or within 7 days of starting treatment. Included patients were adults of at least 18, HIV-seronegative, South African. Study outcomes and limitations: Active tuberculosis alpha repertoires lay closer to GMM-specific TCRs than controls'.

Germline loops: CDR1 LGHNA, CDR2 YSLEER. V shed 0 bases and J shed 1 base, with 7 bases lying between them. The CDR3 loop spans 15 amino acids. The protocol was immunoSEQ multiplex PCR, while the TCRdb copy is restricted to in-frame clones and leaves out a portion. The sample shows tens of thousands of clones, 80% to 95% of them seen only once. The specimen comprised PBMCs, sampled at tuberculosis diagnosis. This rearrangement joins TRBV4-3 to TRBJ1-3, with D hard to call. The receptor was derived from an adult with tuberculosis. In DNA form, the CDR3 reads TGCGCCAGCAGCCAAGATCGGGAGTCTGGAAACACCATATATTTT. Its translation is CASSQDRESGNTIYF.